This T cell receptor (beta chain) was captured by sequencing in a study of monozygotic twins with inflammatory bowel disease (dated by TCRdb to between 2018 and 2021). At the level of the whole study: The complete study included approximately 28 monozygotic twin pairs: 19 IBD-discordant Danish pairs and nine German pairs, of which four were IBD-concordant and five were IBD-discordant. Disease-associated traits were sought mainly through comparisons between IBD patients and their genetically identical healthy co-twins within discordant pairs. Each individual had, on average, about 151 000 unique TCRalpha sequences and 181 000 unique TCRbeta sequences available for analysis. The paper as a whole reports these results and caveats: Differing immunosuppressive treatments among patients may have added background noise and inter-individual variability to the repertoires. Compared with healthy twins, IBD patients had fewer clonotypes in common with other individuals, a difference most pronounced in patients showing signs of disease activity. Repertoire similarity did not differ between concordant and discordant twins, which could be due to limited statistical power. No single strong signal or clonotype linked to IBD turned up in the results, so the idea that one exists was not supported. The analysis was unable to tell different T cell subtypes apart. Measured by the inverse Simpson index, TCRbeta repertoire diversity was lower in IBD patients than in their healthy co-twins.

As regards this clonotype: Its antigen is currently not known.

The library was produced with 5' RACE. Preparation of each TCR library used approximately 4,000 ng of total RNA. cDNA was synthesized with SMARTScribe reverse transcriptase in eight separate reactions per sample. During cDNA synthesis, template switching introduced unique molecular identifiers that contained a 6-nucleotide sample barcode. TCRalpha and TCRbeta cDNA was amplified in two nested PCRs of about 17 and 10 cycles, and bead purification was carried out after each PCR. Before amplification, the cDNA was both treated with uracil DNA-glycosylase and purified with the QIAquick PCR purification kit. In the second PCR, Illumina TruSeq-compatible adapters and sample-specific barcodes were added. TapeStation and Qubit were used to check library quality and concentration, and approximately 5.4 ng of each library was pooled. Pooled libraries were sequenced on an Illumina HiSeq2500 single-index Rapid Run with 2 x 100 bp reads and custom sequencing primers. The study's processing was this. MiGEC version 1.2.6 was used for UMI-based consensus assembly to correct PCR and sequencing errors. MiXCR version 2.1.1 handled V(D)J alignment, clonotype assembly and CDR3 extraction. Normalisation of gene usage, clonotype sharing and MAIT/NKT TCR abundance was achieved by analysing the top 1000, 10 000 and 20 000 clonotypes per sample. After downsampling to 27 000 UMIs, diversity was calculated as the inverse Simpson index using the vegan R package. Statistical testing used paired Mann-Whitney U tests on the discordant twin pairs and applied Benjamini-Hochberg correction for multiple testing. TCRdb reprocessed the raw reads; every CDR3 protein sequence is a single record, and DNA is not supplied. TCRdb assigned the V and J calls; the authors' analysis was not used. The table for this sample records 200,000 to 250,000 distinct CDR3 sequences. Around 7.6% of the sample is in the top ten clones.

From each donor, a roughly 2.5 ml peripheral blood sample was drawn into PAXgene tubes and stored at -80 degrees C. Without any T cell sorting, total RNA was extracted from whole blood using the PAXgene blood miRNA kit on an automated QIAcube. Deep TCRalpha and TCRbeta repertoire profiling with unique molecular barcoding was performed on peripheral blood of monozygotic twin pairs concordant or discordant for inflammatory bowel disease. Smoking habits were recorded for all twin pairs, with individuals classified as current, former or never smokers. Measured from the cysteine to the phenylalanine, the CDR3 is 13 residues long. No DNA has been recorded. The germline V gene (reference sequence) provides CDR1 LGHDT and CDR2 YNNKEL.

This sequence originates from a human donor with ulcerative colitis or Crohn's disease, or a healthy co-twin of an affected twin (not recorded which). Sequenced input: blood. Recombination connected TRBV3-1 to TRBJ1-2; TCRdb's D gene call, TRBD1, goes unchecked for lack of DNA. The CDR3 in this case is CASSFDRNYGYTF.